This is a list of T cell receptor beta chains from one sample in a study of spatial heterogeneity in lung cancer. In TCRdb, the 5' RACE reads were re-called with MiXCR into one record per CDR3 protein. This table holds some 96,000 distinct CDR3 sequences, roughly 4.5% found once. Sequences were derived from lung tumor tissue, sampled at surgery. Receptors originate from a male donor with early-stage non-small cell lung cancer. CDR3s include the opening cysteine and the closing phenylalanine or tryptophan. A D gene is named only where the DNA matches it firmly. Some rows have no size entry. The others give once, few or many, or a class for an expanded clone.

TRBJ1-5 | many | NA | TRBV2 | CASSNPREEPQHF | TGTGCCAGCAGTAACCCCAGGGAAGAGCCCCAGCATTTT
TRBJ2-5 | many | NA | TRBV29-1 | CSSLTGLGETQYF | TGCAGCTCTCTCACAGGGTTAGGGGAGACCCAGTACTTC
TRBJ2-5 | few | NA | TRBV7-9 | CASSPSGGAQYF | TGTGCCAGCAGCCCGTCCGGTGGGGCCCAGTACTTC
TRBJ2-5 | few | NA | TRBV7-9 | CATRGGQETQYF | TGTGCCACCAGGGGCGGACAAGAGACCCAGTACTTC
TRBJ2-3 | NA | TRBD2 | TRBV6-5 | CASSYYQRGLADLDTQYF | TGTGCCAGCAGTTACTATCAACGGGGACTAGCGGATTTAGATACGCAGTATTTT
TRBJ2-7 | many | TRBD2 | TRBV7-2 | CASSLSPKSSGPYEQYF | TGTGCCAGCAGCTTATCCCCCAAGTCTAGCGGACCCTACGAGCAGTACTTC
TRBJ2-4 | many | NA | TRBV11-2 | CASSLDVAKNIQYF | TGTGCCAGCAGCTTGGATGTGGCCAAAAACATTCAGTACTTC
TRBJ2-7 | many | TRBD2 | TRBV10-2 | CASRTSGSRYEQYF | TGCGCCAGCAGGACTAGCGGGAGTAGGTACGAGCAGTACTTC
TRBJ1-3 | many | NA | TRBV9 | CASSVAERRGTIYF | TGTGCCAGCAGCGTAGCTGAGCGGCGAGGCACCATATATTTT
TRBJ2-3 | many | NA | TRBV28 | CASRKGGTDTQYF | TGTGCCAGCAGGAAGGGGGGCACAGATACGCAGTATTTT
TRBJ2-7 | many | NA | TRBV5-1 | CASSSDFEQYF | TGCGCCAGCAGCTCCGACTTCGAGCAGTACTTC
TRBJ2-3 | few | NA | TRBV20-1 | CSARVPGMTDTQYF | TGCAGTGCTAGAGTTCCAGGAATGACAGATACGCAGTATTTT
TRBJ2-3 | NA | TRBD2 | TRBV3-1 | CASRRTRTSRDTQYF | TGTGCCAGCAGACGAACCCGGACTAGCAGAGATACGCAGTATTTT
TRBJ2-7 | many | TRBD1 | TRBV2 | CASSPPRTGVPYEQYF | TGTGCCAGCAGCCCCCCCAGGACAGGGGTCCCCTACGAGCAGTACTTC
TRBJ2-3 | many | TRBD2 | TRBV5-1 | CASRSGRAGTDTQYF | TGCGCCAGCAGAAGCGGGAGGGCCGGAACAGATACGCAGTATTTT
TRBJ2-5 | many | TRBD1 | TRBV12-3/TRBV12-4 | CASTPDRGKETQYF | TGTGCCAGCACCCCGGACAGGGGGAAAGAGACCCAGTACTTC
TRBJ2-5 | few | NA | TRBV28 | CASMNWGEDQETQYF | TGTGCCAGCATGAACTGGGGAGAGGACCAAGAGACCCAGTACTTC
TRBJ2-2 | NA | TRBD2 | TRBV6-2/TRBV6-3 | CASSSLAGDWKGTGELFF | TGTGCCAGCAGTTCCCTAGCGGGAGATTGGAAGGGGACCGGGGAGCTGTTTTTT
TRBJ1-5 | many | NA | TRBV2 | CASSEGNQPQHF | TGTGCCAGCAGTGAGGGCAATCAGCCCCAGCATTTT
TRBJ2-5 | many | TRBD2 | TRBV28 | CASSPTSGLLETQYF | TGTGCCAGCAGTCCGACTAGCGGCCTCTTAGAGACCCAGTACTTC
TRBJ2-7 | many | TRBD2 | TRBV20-1 | CSAAVRTSVYEQYF | TGCAGTGCCGCAGTGCGGACTAGCGTCTACGAGCAGTACTTC
TRBJ2-7 | many | TRBD1 | TRBV12-3/TRBV12-4 | CASSKTGDGEQYF | TGTGCCAGCAGTAAAACAGGGGACGGCGAGCAGTACTTC
TRBJ2-2 | many | NA | TRBV7-8 | CASSLYGLGMELFF | TGTGCCAGCAGCCTTTATGGGCTCGGGATGGAGCTGTTTTTT
TRBJ2-5 | many | NA | TRBV5-1 | CASSLMGARMETQYF | TGCGCCAGCAGCTTGATGGGGGCACGGATGGAGACCCAGTACTTC
TRBJ2-7 | many | NA | TRBV20-1 | CSASTDYTKQYF | TGCAGTGCTAGTACAGACTACACGAAGCAGTACTTC
TRBJ2-5 | many | TRBD1 | TRBV29-1 | CSVGPTGSYQETQYF | TGCAGCGTTGGGCCGACAGGGAGTTACCAAGAGACCCAGTACTTC
TRBJ2-5 | many | TRBD2 | TRBV6-6 | CASSYSTLAGGPKETQYF | TGTGCCAGCAGTTACTCGACCCTAGCGGGAGGGCCAAAGGAGACCCAGTACTTC
TRBJ2-2 | many | NA | TRBV7-2 | CASSANGPGELFF | TGTGCCAGCAGCGCCAACGGTCCCGGGGAGCTGTTTTTT
TRBJ2-3 | few | NA | TRBV23-1 | CASSQSCGWGTTDTQYF | TGCGCCAGCAGTCAGAGTTGCGGGTGGGGAACCACAGATACGCAGTATTTT
TRBJ1-2 | many | NA | TRBV29-1 | CSVRTVKGYTF | TGCAGCGTGAGGACCGTAAAGGGCTACACCTTC
TRBJ1-1 | many | NA | TRBV28 | CASSPNGGRTEAFF | TGTGCCAGCAGTCCGAATGGAGGGAGGACTGAAGCTTTCTTT
TRBJ1-4 | many | NA | TRBV12-3/TRBV12-4 | CASSWDENEKLFF | TGTGCCAGCAGTTGGGACGAGAATGAAAAACTGTTTTTT
TRBJ1-2 | many | NA | TRBV27 | CASSRLSTDYGYGYTF | TGTGCCAGCAGTCGATTATCCACGGATTATGGCTATGGCTACACCTTC
TRBJ2-1 | few | TRBD2 | TRBV27 | CASTLERREGRDEQFF | TGTGCCAGCACTCTAGAGCGGCGGGAGGGCCGCGATGAGCAGTTCTTC
TRBJ2-5 | many | NA | TRBV20-1 | CSARLQGHQETQYF | TGCAGTGCTCGACTGCAGGGACACCAAGAGACCCAGTACTTC
TRBJ2-1 | many | NA | TRBV5-1 | CASSLAGDGEQFF | TGCGCCAGCAGCTTGGCTGGCGACGGTGAGCAGTTCTTC
TRBJ2-7 | many | TRBD2 | TRBV7-9 | CASSPPSGRYEQYF | TGTGCCAGCAGCCCACCTAGCGGGAGGTACGAGCAGTACTTC
TRBJ2-7 | few | NA | TRBV5-6 | CASSRFYEQYF | TGTGCCAGCAGCCGCTTCTACGAGCAGTACTTC
TRBJ2-7 | many | NA | TRBV9 | CASSVGSDEQYF | TGTGCCAGCAGCGTAGGCAGTGACGAGCAGTACTTC
TRBJ2-3 | few | NA | TRBV7-9 | CASSLIQAEYTQYF | TGTGCCAGCAGCTTAATCCAGGCCGAGTATACGCAGTATTTT
TRBJ1-1 | NA | NA | TRBV28 | CASSLSREAFF | TGTGCCAGCAGCCTGAGCAGGGAAGCTTTCTTT
TRBJ2-5 | many | NA | TRBV5-1 | CASFNTQETQYF | TGCGCCAGCTTCAACACGCAAGAGACCCAGTACTTC
TRBJ2-3 | many | TRBD2 | TRBV4-2 | CASSQVTSGTDTQYF | TGTGCCAGCAGCCAAGTGACTAGCGGTACAGATACGCAGTATTTT
TRBJ2-5 | many | NA | TRBV6-5 | CASSRYPRDIGQQETQYF | TGTGCCAGCAGTCGCTACCCCCGGGACATTGGACAACAAGAGACCCAGTACTTC
TRBJ2-1 | few | TRBD2 | TRBV15 | CATRLAGGPRNEQFF | TGTGCCACCCGACTAGCGGGAGGGCCTAGGAATGAGCAGTTCTTC
TRBJ2-3 | few | NA | TRBV15 | CATSTPGFTFTDTQYF | TGTGCCACCAGCACGCCGGGATTCACTTTTACAGATACGCAGTATTTT
TRBJ2-7 | many | NA | TRBV4-2 | CASSQGLEYEQYF | TGTGCCAGCAGCCAAGGTCTGGAATACGAGCAGTACTTC
TRBJ2-7 | many | TRBD2 | TRBV6-5 | CASSYSPSGSLYEQYF | TGTGCCAGCAGTTACTCGCCTAGCGGGAGTTTATACGAGCAGTACTTC
TRBJ2-5 | many | NA | TRBV28 | CASRGPLETQYF | TGTGCCAGCAGAGGTCCGCTGGAGACCCAGTACTTC
TRBJ2-2 | many | NA | TRBV29-1 | CSVEAEITGELFF | TGCAGCGTTGAGGCGGAGATCACCGGGGAGCTGTTTTTT
TRBJ1-4 | NA | NA | TRBV25-1 | CASSESRTAGDEKLFF | TGTGCCAGCAGTGAATCGCGGACTGCCGGGGATGAAAAACTGTTTTTT
TRBJ2-3 | many | NA | TRBV27 | CASSFLPRGGPTDTQYF | TGTGCCAGCAGTTTTCTGCCGAGGGGGGGCCCTACAGATACGCAGTATTTT
TRBJ2-2 | many | NA | TRBV9 | CASSVRNTGNTGELFF | TGTGCCAGCAGCGTAAGGAACACGGGGAACACCGGGGAGCTGTTTTTT
TRBJ2-3 | many | NA | TRBV20-1 | CSARVLIAASTDTQYF | TGCAGTGCTAGAGTCTTGATAGCGGCCTCCACAGATACGCAGTATTTT
TRBJ1-4 | many | NA | TRBV12-3/TRBV12-4 | CASSGGMTATNEKLFF | TGTGCCAGCAGTGGAGGGATGACTGCAACTAATGAAAAACTGTTTTTT